This entry describes one TCR beta chain. This clone appeared a single time. Its antigen is currently not known. No clone much larger than this one lies a single base away; base qualities are absent. TCR CDR3 regions were amplified from genomic DNA by multiplex PCR using the deep immunoSEQ assay. Extracted genomic DNA from each cell subset was distributed evenly across all wells of several immunoSEQ 96-well plates, and each plate was treated as a replicate. For sorted subsets, around 200 ng genomic DNA, equal to 25,000 to 35,000 T cell genomes, was loaded into each replicate PCR. The purified libraries were quantified using a Qubit 3.0 fluorometer, sized with a Bioanalyzer 2100, and then quantified again using the KAPA Library Quantification kit. A separate single-read 150-cycle Illumina NextSeq 550 flow cell was used to sequence each immunoSEQ 96-well plate. Processing in the source paper ran as follows. Because only junctional sequences without quality scores were contained in the immunoSEQ output, filtering matching that applied to full-length reads could not be performed. Sequences were annotated with PyIR, a Python wrapper for IgBLAST v1.9, using IMGT germline references to assign V/J genes and CDR3. Reads were removed for weak V/J assignments (E-value above 1e-6), missing CDR3, stop codons, out-of-frame junctions, or ambiguous translated residues. A V3J clonotype was defined by an identical inferred V gene, J gene, and CDR3 amino acid sequence. The percentage overlap between two repertoires was calculated by dividing the number of shared unique clonotypes by the size of the smaller repertoire. Repertoire richness was assessed with RTK rarefaction, the Chao1 estimator, and Recon v2.1 estimates of unobserved clonotypes. Generation probabilities were computed with OLGA for all TCRbeta clonotypes obtained by the gDNA method from a handful of donors. TCRdb holds this immuneACCESS table with in-frame rearrangements only. Some clones are missing; in checked studies, unresolved V genes explain under half, and the rest has no known cause. The V and J calls and clone size were taken over from that table, and D and trimming were inferred from the DNA. Within this sample are about 1,800,000 clones, with about 95% of them counted one time only. Clones ranked in the top ten supply roughly 1% of the sample.

This sample was taken from a study of shared clonotypes between healthy human individuals (TCRdb year 2020). Background for the entire study: The cohort comprised a couple of women and a few men aged 18 to 49 years. To increase sequencing depth and limit assay-specific biases, TCR repertoire library preparation and sequencing were carried out by different laboratories using diverse techniques. Each donor's leukapheresis produced roughly between about 0.8 and 10 billion PBMCs. Per donor, three plates each were used for CD4 naive and CD4 memory, two for CD8 naive, and one for CD8 memory. Blood TCR repertoires of about 5 healthy adults were deeply sequenced to estimate repertoire size and the extent of clonotype sharing between individuals. Broad study findings and their caveats: Pairwise subsampling indicated that sequencing depth was expected to affect the degree of clonotype sharing among donors. Higher generation probabilities were observed for clonotypes shared by all four sorted-subset donors than for non-shared clonotypes. Only blood was sampled, and tissue TCR repertoires likely differ from those in blood. Estimated clonotype richness was generally larger for naive than for memory subsets. Rarefaction of sorted-subset datasets indicated incomplete sequencing despite the large sequencing depth. When a handful of donors were compared, the shared fraction of clonotypes was roughly 4.8% for naive CD4, approximately 3.5% for naive CD8, 2% to 2.5% for memory CD4, and roughly 0.4% for memory CD8. The genetic and exposure-history diversity represented was limited by the small number of donors.

For the CD8 naive samples, CD45RO-negative cells were positively selected for CCR7, yielding a CD45RA+CCR7+ population from which TemRA cells were excluded. The donors were healthy, HIV-negative adults with no recently reported acute infections or vaccinations. Every donor was a Caucasian adult living in Nashville, Tennessee, USA. After blood collection by leukapheresis, PBMCs were isolated using Ficoll-Histopaque density gradient centrifugation and then cryopreserved in the vapor phase of liquid nitrogen. Analytical flow cytometry was used to check the purity and quantity of each magnetically sorted T cell population. Each sorted fraction had its genomic DNA isolated and then quantified by UV absorbance on a Nanodrop 2000c. V is pruned by 5 bases and J by 7 bases, leaving 5 bases of the junction without a gene match. The CDR3, cysteine through phenylalanine, is 14 amino acids long. Here the CDR3 DNA is all that survives: 42 bases in frame from base 1. CDR1 LNHDA and CDR2 SQIVND were looked up in the germline V gene (reference sequence).

The sample was naive CD8+ T cells sorted from blood. The cell subset or site label corresponds to: CD45RA+CCR7+. The TCR comes from a man between 18 and 35 years old in good health. The rearranged segments are TRBV19 and TRBJ2-1, and 10 junctional nucleotides match TRBD1. The CDR3: CASSSRTGGNEQFF. The DNA sequence follows: TGTGCCAGTAGTTCCCGGACAGGGGGTAATGAGCAGTTCTTC.